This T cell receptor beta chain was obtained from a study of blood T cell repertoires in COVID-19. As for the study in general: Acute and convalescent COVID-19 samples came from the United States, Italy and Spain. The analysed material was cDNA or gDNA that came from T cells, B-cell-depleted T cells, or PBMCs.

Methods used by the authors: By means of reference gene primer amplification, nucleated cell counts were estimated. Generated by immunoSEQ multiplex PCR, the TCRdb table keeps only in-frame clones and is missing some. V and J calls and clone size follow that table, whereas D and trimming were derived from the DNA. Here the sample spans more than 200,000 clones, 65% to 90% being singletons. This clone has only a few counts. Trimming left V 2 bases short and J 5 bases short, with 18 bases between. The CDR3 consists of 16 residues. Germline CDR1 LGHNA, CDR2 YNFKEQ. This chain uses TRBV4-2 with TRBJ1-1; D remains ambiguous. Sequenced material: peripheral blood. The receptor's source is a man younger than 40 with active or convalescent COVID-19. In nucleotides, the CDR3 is TGTGCCAGCAGCCAACACGCCAAACACGGAGGGACTGAAGCTTTCTTT. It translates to CASSQHAKHGGTEAFF.